The next 13 T cell receptor beta chains were all read from a single sample in a study of T cell repertoires in cytomegalovirus infection. TCRdb re-analysed the reads in MiXCR, keeping a single row per CDR3 protein. Seen here are under 800,000 distinct CDR3 sequences, 20% to 25% observed once, and the top ten hold 7% to 9%. The sample taken for sequencing was CD8+ T cells from PBMCs. All receptors come from a human donor in good health (CMV status not recorded). Some clones in this sample may be carry-over from other donors' samples.

Note on this clonotype: Just one base apart from a much larger clone, this may be a read error. The gene calls are TRBV4-1 and TRBJ2-2; tentative D call: TRBD1 (6 bases). Germline-derived CDR1 and CDR2 are MGHRA and YSYEKL. CDR3 size: 14 residues. The CDR3 DNA reads TGCGCCGGCAGCCAATACAGGGTCACCGGGGAGCTGTTTTTT. Amino acid sequence: CAGSQYRVTGELFF.

There are a few counts of this clonotype. This rearrangement joins TRBV2 to TRBJ2-5; 7 nucleotides match TRBD2. The CDR3 spans 14 residues. Germline lookup yields CDR1 SNHLY and CDR2 FYNNEI. After removal of 7 bases from V and 2 bases from J, the junction contained 7 bases not matched to a gene. CDR3 amino acids: CASTQLGGQETQYF. The CDR3 coding sequence is TGTGCCAGCACCCAGCTCGGGGGGCAAGAGACCCAGTACTTC.

This chain connects TRBV7-9 to TRBJ1-1; D gene unclear. V was pared by 7 bases and J by 5 bases, with 11 bases between. The CDR3 runs to 12 residues. Germline CDR1 is SEHNR and CDR2 is FQNEAQ (reference sequence). This CDR3 is CASTSSPTEAFF. The CDR3 DNA reads TGTGCCAGCACCTCTAGCCCTACTGAAGCTTTCTTT.

This clonotype was recorded at least ten times. The chain joins TRBV7-2 to TRBJ1-2, with a tentative D call TRBD1 (5 bases). This CDR3 region has 13 residues. The germline V gene has CDR1 SGHTA and CDR2 FQGNSA. Trimming shortened V by 5 bases and J by 2 bases, and 9 bases separated the two germline ends. CDR3 amino acids: CASSLGENYGYTF. In DNA, the CDR3 is TGTGCCAGCAGCCTAGGGGAGAACTATGGCTACACCTTC.

The genes are TRBV28 and TRBJ2-3; TRBD1 might be the D (6 bases). Germline V CDR1 and CDR2: MDHEN, SYDVKM. This CDR3 spans 14 amino acids. V was cut by 3 bases and J by 10 bases, with 17 bases left in between. This CDR3 is CASSFVIGGRAQYF. CDR3 nucleotide sequence: TGTGCCAGCAGTTTTGTTATAGGGGGTCGGGCGCAGTATTTT.

This clonotype was counted ten times or more. The chain couples TRBV7-6 to TRBJ1-1, with D maybe TRBD1 (6 bases). The CDR3 is 18 amino acids. Germline-derived CDR1 and CDR2 are SGHVS and FNYEAQ. With 1 base removed from V and 1 base from J, the gap between germline ends came to 19 bases. For the CDR3, the DNA is TGTGCCAGCAGCTTAGGGGGCCCGGGGGGCCGGGAGAACACTGAAGCTTTCTTT. Amino acids: CASSLGGPGGRENTEAFF.

The sample holds many counts of this clonotype. V usage is TRBV7-6 and J usage is TRBJ2-7; D might be TRBD1 or TRBD2, each matching 5 bases. The CDR3 is 19 amino acids. V gave up 4 bases and J gave up 0 bases, with 25 bases separating them. The germline gives CDR1 SGHVS, CDR2 FNYEAQ. CDR3 DNA sequence: TGTGCCAGCAGCTCTCACCGGGACCTGAGATTAAAGGGCTCCTACGAGCAGTACTTC. This encodes CASSSHRDLRLKGSYEQYF.

The rearrangement uses TRBV6-2 or TRBV6-3 and TRBJ2-7; tentative D call: TRBD2 (6 bases). Between the trimmed V and J ends, which lost 7 bases and 6 bases, there was a span of 16 bases. The CDR3 has 13 amino acids. Germline V gene data show CDR1 as MNHEY and CDR2 as SVGEGT. The CDR3 coding sequence is TGTGCCAGCACTTCTAGGGAGGCCTCCGAGCAGTACGTC. This sequence encodes CASTSREASEQYV.

This chain links TRBV4-1 with TRBJ2-3, with D maybe TRBD2 (6 bases). The V end lost 0 bases, the J end lost 4 bases, and 11 bases lay between the germline ends. The CDR3 totals 15 residues. The germline V gene has CDR1 MGHRA and CDR2 YSYEKL. The CDR3 here is CASSQEGTGADTQYF. The CDR3 bases are TGCGCCAGCAGCCAAGAGGGGACTGGCGCAGATACGCAGTATTTT.

This clonotype was seen a few times. This rearrangement joins TRBV7-9 to TRBJ2-7; 10 bases are shared with TRBD1. The V gene's germline CDR1 is SEHNR and CDR2 FQNEAQ (reference sequence). V was pared by 7 bases and J by 2 bases, with 8 bases of the junction left unmatched. The CDR3 sequence is 15 residues long. The CDR3 DNA is TGTGCCAGCACCATCGGACAGGGGGTTACCTACGAGCAGTACTTC. It specifies CASTIGQGVTYEQYF.

This chain's CDR3 is CATSRGVGGLYNSPLHF. In DNA, the CDR3 is TGTGCCACCAGCAGAGGGGTCGGGGGCCTGTATAATTCACCCCTCCACTTT. The V gene is TRBV15, the J gene TRBJ1-6, with D tentatively TRBD1 (6 bases). V was shortened by 1 base and J by 4 bases, with 14 bases between the two germline ends. Germline V gives CDR1 LNHNV, CDR2 YYDKDF (reference sequence). There are 17 residues in the CDR3.

This clonotype came up a few times. CDR3 DNA: TGCGCCAGCAGTGAAAGGGGGGCAAACGGAAACACCATATATTTT. Its translation is CASSERGANGNTIYF. This chain uses TRBV10-2 with TRBJ1-3, with D tentatively TRBD1 (6 bases). Trimming took 3 bases from V and 4 from J, leaving 13 bases between them. The germline V gene has CDR1 WSHSY and CDR2 SAAADI. This CDR3 is 15 amino acids long.

Details on this clonotype: A much larger clone is a single base away; this may be a read error. The chain recombines TRBV7-8 with TRBJ2-4; 7 bases align to TRBD2. The germline gives CDR1 SGHVS, CDR2 FQNEAQ. The CDR3 loop spans 15 amino acids. CDR3 DNA: TGTGTCAGCAGCTTAGCGTTGGGGGGGGAGAACATTCAGTACTTC. Protein sequence: CVSSLALGGENIQYF.